This entry is about one TCR beta chain. What it binds is unknown. Treatment was busulfan-fludarabine conditioning, a marrow graft, and cyclophosphamide on days +3 and +4. The table came from immunoSEQ multiplex PCR; TCRdb's copy has only in-frame clones and leaves some out. The table shows 12,000 or so clones, with 75% to 95% occurring only once. Germline CDR1 SGHVS, CDR2 FNYEAQ. This CDR3 is built from 14 residues. V lost 5 bases and J 3 bases, leaving 14 bases between the germline ends. The data stem from a study of T cells after posttransplantation cyclophosphamide. The study, taken as a whole, reports: Skin or GI-infiltrating T cells shared few TRB sequences with blood. Recipient CMV seropositivity and CMV reactivation strongly tracked TRB clonality.

The clonotype comes from a female patient aged 25-39 years who received an allogeneic stem cell transplant from an unrelated donor, was CMV-positive, and had no GVHD. Some T cells may be supplied by the graft donor. The input for sequencing was PBMCs, taken after allogeneic stem cell transplant with posttransplant cyclophosphamide. The V call is TRBV7-6, the J call TRBJ2-7; weak D call: TRBD1 (6 bases). CDR3 nucleotides: TGTGCCAGCAGCAAAGGGGGTACTAACTACGAGCAGTACTTC. The encoded protein is CASSKGGTNYEQYF.